Sequencing of this T cell receptor (beta chain) was carried out in a study of technical replicates of blood from a handful of donors. This CDR3 spans 15 amino acids. V gave up 6 bases and J gave up 0 bases; unmatched junction bases: 5. The V gene's germline CDR1 is ENHRY and CDR2 SYGVKD. Here immunoSEQ multiplex PCR was the method, and the copy in TCRdb shows in-frame clones only, minus some. The sample lists roughly 14,000 clones; around 87% were seen once. Source material: PBMCs. The clonotype originates from a human donor in good health. The chain joins TRBV10-3 to TRBJ2-7; 10 bases are shared with TRBD2. The CDR3 nucleotides are TGTGCCATCAGCACGGCTAGCGGGAGCTCCTACGAGCAGTACTTC. Amino acids: CAISTASGSSYEQYF.